This TCR beta chain appears in the sequencing data of a study of blood T cell repertoires in COVID-19. Background on the study: The study drew acute and convalescent COVID-19 samples from the United States, Italy and Spain. T cells, B-cell-depleted T cells, or PBMCs provided the cDNA or gDNA that served as material.

Authors' data handling: The assay estimated nucleated cells by amplifying reference gene primers. This table comes from immunoSEQ multiplex PCR, and its TCRdb copy is limited to in-frame clones, with some not included. That table supplies the V and J calls and clone size; D and trimming were determined from the DNA. The sample carries more than 75,000 clones, about 88% recorded once. Germline V gene lookup returns CDR1 LGHNA and CDR2 YSLEER. The V segment lost 5 bases and the J segment 3 bases; nucleotides outside the gene matches: 7. The CDR3 has 15 amino acids. V is TRBV4-3 and J is TRBJ2-3; 8 bases match TRBD1. The source is a woman of 80 years or more with active COVID-19. The sequenced sample was peripheral blood. The CDR3, as DNA: TGCGCCAGCAGCGAGGACAGGGCGAGGACAGATACGCAGTATTTT. This translates into CASSEDRARTDTQYF.